The 10 T cell receptor beta chains below come from one sample, sequenced in a study of CD8 T cells in ankylosing spondylitis (dated by TCRdb to about 2017). The research as a whole found: A TCR beta motif of several highly homologous amino acid variants appeared characteristic of blood from ankylosing spondylitis patients.

Libraries were constructed by 5' RACE. Sequenced using an Illumina HiSeq 2500. TCRdb ran its own pipeline on the public reads, namely fastp trimming at Q25 and MiXCR clone calling, and kept in-frame beta chains. Every entry covers one CDR3 protein and lists the most common genes and DNA from its rows. The sample table records roughly 490,000 distinct CDR3 sequences; roughly 5% of these occur just once. The top ten clonotypes cover roughly 3.5% of the sample. Their antigens are not known. Material for sequencing was blood, either unsorted or a sorted T cell fraction (not recorded which). The source is a male donor with ankylosing spondylitis.

This clonotype was recorded many times. The V gene is TRBV5-1, the J gene TRBJ1-2; 8 bases match TRBD1. V lost 5 bases to trimming and J lost 8 bases; unmatched junction nucleotides: 8. There are 13 residues in the CDR3. CDR1 and CDR2 from the germline V gene are SGHRS and YFSETQ. In DNA form, the CDR3 reads TGCGCCAGCAGTTTCCGACAGGGGCAGGGCTACACCTTC. This gives the protein CASSFRQGQGYTF. The variable domain in full, with the rest retrieved from reference TRBV5-1 and TRBJ1-2, is KAGVTQTPRYLIKTRGQQVTLSCSPISGHRSVSWYQQTPGQGLQFLFEYFSETQRNKGNFPGRFSGRQFSNSRSEMNVSTLELGDSALYLCASSFRQGQGYTFGSGTRLTVV.

There are many counts of this clonotype. The chain has TRBV29-1 and TRBJ2-4; 7 bases match TRBD1. The V and J ends lost 5 bases and 10 bases, in that order; junction bases with no gene match: 8. Germline lookup yields CDR1 SQVTM and CDR2 ANQGSEA. The CDR3 extends over 12 amino acids. The CDR3 sequence: CSVIDRVWIQYF. The CDR3 DNA reads TGCAGCGTTATCGACAGGGTTTGGATTCAGTACTTC.

This clonotype appeared a few times. This chain joins TRBV13 and TRBJ2-3; no definite D call. The germline gives CDR1 PRHDT, CDR2 FYEKMQ (reference sequence). The CDR3 extends over 15 amino acids. V was trimmed by 5 bases and J by 2 bases, leaving 14 bases between them. The CDR3 region has the DNA TGTGCCAGCAGCCAGGACGTCGCCCACACAGATACGCAGTATTTT. It specifies CASSQDVAHTDTQYF.

The genes are TRBV3-1 and TRBJ1-1; D may be TRBD1 (5 bases). The CDR3 length is 16 residues. Germline-derived CDR1 and CDR2 are LGHDT and YNNKEL (reference sequence). Trimming removed 4 bases from V and 0 bases from J, with 15 bases in between. The CDR3 here is CASSRRGGSMNTEAFF. The CDR3 DNA is TGTGCCAGCAGCCGAAGGGGTGGGAGCATGAACACTGAAGCTTTCTTT.

This clonotype appeared many times. This chain joins TRBV28 and TRBJ2-2, with a weak D call TRBD2 (5 bases). The germline V and J ends were trimmed by 1 base and 6 bases, with 12 bases remaining between them. CDR1 is MDHEN, CDR2 SYDVKM, per germline. The CDR3 covers 15 residues. The CDR3 region is CASSLYREPAGELFF. DNA for the CDR3: TGTGCCAGCAGTTTATATAGGGAGCCCGCCGGGGAGCTGTTTTTT.

V usage is TRBV27 and J usage is TRBJ2-3, with a tentative D call TRBD2 (6 bases). CDR1 is MNHEY and CDR2 is SMNVEV in the germline V gene (reference sequence). CDR3 size: 16 residues. V was shortened by 2 bases and J by 4 bases, with 16 bases between the two germline ends. CDR3 region: CASSLMGGLGADTQYF. The CDR3 DNA reads TGTGCCAGCAGTTTAATGGGGGGTCTAGGGGCAGATACGCAGTATTTT.

Concerning this clonotype itself: One end of the junction is discordant with germline, which a read error may explain. This rearrangement joins TRBV2 to TRBJ2-2; 8 nucleotides agree with TRBD2. Germline V lookup: CDR1 SNHLY, CDR2 FYNNEI. CDR3 length: 18 residues. The CDR3 DNA is TGTACCAGCAGTCCCGAGGGACGGACTAGCTATTACACCGGGGAGCTGTTTTTT. It codes for CTSSPEGRTSYYTGELFF.

This clonotype was found many times. This chain uses TRBV29-1 with TRBJ2-1, with 10 bases aligning to TRBD2. V lost 5 bases, J lost 8 bases, and 3 bases stayed unmatched. The CDR3 runs to 12 residues. The germline CDR1 and CDR2 sequences are SQVTM and ANQGSEA. In DNA, the CDR3 is TGCAGCGTTAGGCTAGCGGGGGATGAGCAGTTCTTC. It encodes CSVRLAGDEQFF.

This clonotype was seen repeatedly, ten times or more. This rearrangement joins TRBV6-5 to TRBJ1-1, with 8 bases aligning to TRBD1. Germline CDR1 and CDR2: MNHEY and SVGAGI. The CDR3 contains 15 residues. The V and J ends lost 4 bases and 0 bases, in that order; junction bases with no gene match: 4. The CDR3 reads CASSSWTGMNTEAFF. The CDR3 nucleotides read TGTGCCAGCAGTTCTTGGACAGGGATGAACACTGAAGCTTTCTTT.

This clonotype was found many times. V and J are TRBV5-1 and TRBJ1-5; tentative D call: TRBD1 (5 bases). Trimming pared 5 bases from V and 1 base from J, leaving 13 bases between. The CDR3 is made up of 15 amino acids. From germline, CDR1 is SGHRS and CDR2 YFSETQ. The CDR3 nucleotides are TGCGCCAGCAGTTTTCCAGGACACAGCAATCAGCCCCAGCATTTT. It is translated as CASSFPGHSNQPQHF.